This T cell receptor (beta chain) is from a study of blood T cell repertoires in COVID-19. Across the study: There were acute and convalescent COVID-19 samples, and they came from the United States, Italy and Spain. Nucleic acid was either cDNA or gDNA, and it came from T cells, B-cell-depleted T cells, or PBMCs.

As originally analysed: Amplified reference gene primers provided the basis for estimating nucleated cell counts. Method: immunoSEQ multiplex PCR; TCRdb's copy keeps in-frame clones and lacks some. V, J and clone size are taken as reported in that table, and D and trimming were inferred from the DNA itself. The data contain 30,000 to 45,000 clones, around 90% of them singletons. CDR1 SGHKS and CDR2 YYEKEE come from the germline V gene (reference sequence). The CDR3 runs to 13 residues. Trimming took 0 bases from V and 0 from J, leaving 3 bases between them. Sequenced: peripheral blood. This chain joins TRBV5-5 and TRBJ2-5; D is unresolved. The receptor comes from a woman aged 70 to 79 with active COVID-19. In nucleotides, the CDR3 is TGTGCCAGCAGCTTGGCCTACCAAGAGACCCAGTACTTC. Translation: CASSLAYQETQYF.